Listed here are 28 T cell receptor beta chains from one sample, sequenced in a study of response to subunit inactivated influenza vaccine. TCRdb used MiXCR to reprocess the RT-PCR reads, holding one entry per CDR3 protein. The top ten clones hold approximately 10% of a sample with roughly 170,000 distinct CDR3 sequences, around 8.8% of them seen once. This sample comprised non-naive T cells sorted from PBMCs, obtained on the day of vaccination. These TCRs come from a man aged 45 to 65 who received an inactivated influenza vaccine.

This chain joins TRBV6-2 or TRBV6-3 and TRBJ1-5, with 7 bases fitting TRBD1. Germline trimming cut 6 bases from V and 4 bases from J; bases unmatched to any gene: 3. Germline CDR1 and CDR2: MNHEY and SVGEGT. CDR3 length equals 13 residues. The CDR3 is CASRQGRNQPQHF. The CDR3 nucleotides are TGTGCCAGCAGACAGGGGAGGAATCAGCCCCAGCATTTT.

V is TRBV25-1 and J is TRBJ2-7; a weak D match, TRBD1 (5 bases). CDR3 size: 15 residues. The V gene's germline CDR1 is MGHDK and CDR2 SYGVNS. The V and J ends lost 1 base and 0 bases respectively, with 10 bases between them. The CDR3 DNA reads TGTGCCAGCAGTGAATGGGGCCAGAGCTCCTACGAGCAGTACTTC. Protein: CASSEWGQSSYEQYF.

This clonotype was detected a few times. For the CDR3, the DNA is TGTGCCAGCAGGGCAGAGCTAAGGAATCAGCCCCAGCATTTT. As protein: CASRAELRNQPQHF. The chain couples TRBV28 to TRBJ1-5; D gene unclear. Germline V gene sequence: CDR1 MDHEN, CDR2 SYDVKM. CDR3 length equals 14 residues. The ends were cut back, 6 bases at V and 4 bases at J, with 13 bases in the middle.

This clonotype appeared a few times. The V call is TRBV30, the J call TRBJ2-5, with D possibly TRBD2 on 6 matching bases. The CDR3 is 13 residues long. CDR1 and CDR2 from the germline V gene are GTSNPN and SVGIG (reference sequence). Trimming cost V 6 bases and J 5 bases, with 16 bases left between them. The CDR3 region is CACNAGPGETQYF. The CDR3 region has the DNA TGTGCCTGTAACGCGGGGCCGGGGGAGACCCAGTACTTC.

V and J are TRBV20-1 and TRBJ2-7; 9 nucleotides align to TRBD2. V lost 5 bases, J lost 5 bases, and 10 bases stayed unmatched. This CDR3 spans 14 amino acids. CDR1 is DFQATT, CDR2 SNEGSKA, per germline (reference sequence). As DNA, the CDR3 is TGCAGTGCTCTCGCGGGGGGGACCCCCCACGAGCAGTACTTC. It encodes CSALAGGTPHEQYF.

This clonotype has only a few counts. The J gene is TRBJ2-1, the V gene TRBV5-1; TRBD2 matches 14 bases. The trim removed 0 bases at V and 8 bases at J, leaving 7 bases unmatched. This CDR3 is 17 amino acids long. The germline V gene has CDR1 SGHRS and CDR2 YFSETQ. The CDR3 DNA follows: TGCGCCAGCAGCTTGGCCCGGACTAGCGGGGGGACAGATGAGCAGTTCTTC. Translating gives CASSLARTSGGTDEQFF.

The CDR3 DNA is TGCAGTGCTAGAGATGTGAGGACTAGCGGGGGTTTATCAGATACGCAGTATTTT. Amino acid sequence: CSARDVRTSGGLSDTQYF. The gene calls are TRBV20-1 and TRBJ2-3; TRBD2 matches 13 bases. Looked up from germline, CDR1 is DFQATT and CDR2 is SNEGSKA (reference sequence). The CDR3 is 18 amino acids. The ends lost 0 bases at V and 4 bases at J; junction bases unmatched: 10.

This clonotype has only a few counts. V is TRBV10-3 and J is TRBJ2-7, with a weak D call TRBD2 (5 bases). CDR1 is ENHRY, CDR2 SYGVKD, per germline. The CDR3 runs to 13 residues. Trimming left V 4 bases short and J 6 bases short, with 13 bases between. CDR3 in amino acids: CAISADSRVEQYF. CDR3 in DNA: TGTGCCATCAGTGCGGACTCGCGCGTCGAGCAGTACTTC.

The table lists this clonotype with a few counts. The DNA for the CDR3 is TGTGCCAGCAGTAGGGGGGGAGGGTACCAGCCCCAGCATTTT. It codes for CASSRGGGYQPQHF. The chain links TRBV6-1 to TRBJ1-5; D may be TRBD1 (6 bases). The CDR3 length is 14 residues. Deletions cut 5 bases from V and 7 bases from J, with 15 bases between. Germline lookup yields CDR1 MNHNS and CDR2 SASEGT.

This clonotype was seen repeatedly, ten times or more. The chain combines TRBV7-2 with TRBJ1-4, with TRBD1 identical over 9 bases. After removal of 5 bases from V and 8 bases from J, the junction contained 9 bases not matched to a gene. The CDR3 has 15 amino acids. Looked up from germline, CDR1 is SGHTA and CDR2 is FQGNSA. The CDR3 region is CASSPTGTGSEKLFF. The CDR3 DNA is TGTGCCAGCAGCCCGACCGGGACAGGGTCGGAAAAACTGTTTTTT. The variable domain in full, completed from reference TRBV7-2 and TRBJ1-4, reads GAGVSQSPSNKVTEKGKDVELRCDPISGHTALYWYRQSLGQGLEFLIYFQGNSAPDKSGLPSDRFSAERTGGSVSTLTIQRTQQEDSAVYLCASSPTGTGSEKLFFGSGTQLSVL.

This clonotype was picked up many times. The chain is built from TRBV24-1 and TRBJ2-7; D ambiguous. Germline V gene sequence: CDR1 KGHDR, CDR2 SFDVKD. Between the trimmed V and J ends, which lost 2 bases and 0 bases, there was a span of 10 bases. This CDR3 contains 15 residues. The CDR3 nucleotides read TGTGCCACCAGTGATTCCGGGCCAAGCTCCTACGAGCAGTACTTC. Its translation: CATSDSGPSSYEQYF.

This clonotype showed up many times. V is TRBV12-3 or TRBV12-4 and J is TRBJ1-1; TRBD1 agrees at 8 bases. The V segment lost 3 bases and the J segment 0 bases; nucleotides outside the gene matches: 3. This CDR3 is built from 15 residues. The CDR3 sequence: CASSFWTGMNTEAFF. Here the CDR3 DNA reads TGTGCCAGCAGTTTTTGGACAGGGATGAACACTGAAGCTTTCTTT.

This clonotype was seen ten or more times. V usage is TRBV10-1 and J usage is TRBJ2-7, with D perhaps matching TRBD1 (5 bases). V shed 2 bases and J shed 5 bases, with 10 bases lying between them. This CDR3 is 13 amino acids long. Per germline, CDR1 WNHNN and CDR2 SYGVQD (reference sequence). CDR3 nucleotides: TGCGCCAGCAGTGAGATCCAGGGCCACGAGCAGTACTTC. Its translation: CASSEIQGHEQYF.

Comments on this clonotype: At one end the junction does not follow the germline gene, possibly because of a read error. J is TRBJ1-1 and V is TRBV16; 8 bases align to TRBD1. The germline V gene has CDR1 KGHSY and CDR2 FQNENV. This CDR3 has 15 residues. CDR3 loop: CASSQSPGGRTEALF. The CDR3, as DNA: TGTGCCAGCAGCCAATCCCCAGGGGGCAGGACTGAAGCTTTATTT.

The V and J genes are TRBV7-9 and TRBJ2-3, with unresolved D. V lost 5 bases to trimming and J lost 2 bases, with 11 bases between them. CDR1 is SEHNR, CDR2 FQNEAQ, per germline (reference sequence). The CDR3 has 14 amino acids. The CDR3 region has the DNA TGTGCCAGCAGCACCCGGGCTGACACAGATACGCAGTATTTT. Encoded protein: CASSTRADTDTQYF.

This clonotype was seen a handful of times. The gene calls are TRBV27 and TRBJ2-5; no definite D call. Per the germline V gene, CDR1 is MNHEY and CDR2 is SMNVEV (reference sequence). With 3 bases removed from V and 5 bases from J, the gap between germline ends came to 10 bases. The CDR3 totals 13 residues. The CDR3 sequence is CASSFGRTETQYF. In DNA, the CDR3 is TGTGCCAGCAGTTTCGGGCGAACGGAGACCCAGTACTTC.

This clonotype was detected ten times or more. This rearrangement joins TRBV11-2 to TRBJ2-1; 10 bases match TRBD2. The V segment lost 3 bases and the J segment 3 bases; nucleotides outside the gene matches: 11. Germline V lookup: CDR1 SGHAT, CDR2 FQNNGV. CDR3 length: 18 residues. The CDR3 sequence is CASSFFGQGLAIYNEQFF. Written as DNA, the CDR3 is TGTGCCAGCAGCTTTTTCGGGCAGGGACTAGCGATCTACAATGAGCAGTTCTTC.

In its sample, this clonotype was seen a few times. J is TRBJ2-7 and V is TRBV9; TRBD2 matches 8 bases. Germline V gene data show CDR1 as SGDLS and CDR2 as YYNGEE. The CDR3 length is 14 residues. The V segment lost 3 bases and the J segment 6 bases; nucleotides outside the gene matches: 8. CDR3 in amino acids: CASSAHGRAVEQYF. CDR3 coding DNA: TGTGCCAGCAGCGCCCACGGGAGGGCCGTCGAGCAGTACTTC. Supplemented by reference TRBV9 and TRBJ2-7, the full variable domain reads DSGVTQTPKHLITATGQRVTLRCSPRSGDLSVYWYQQSLDQGLQFLIQYYNGEERAKGNILERFSAQQFPDLHSELNLSSLELGDSALYFCASSAHGRAVEQYFGPGTRLTVT.

This clonotype was counted at least ten times. The J gene is TRBJ2-5, the V gene TRBV3-1; a possible D gene is TRBD2 (5 bases). V shed 4 bases and J shed 3 bases, with 21 bases lying between them. The CDR3 length is 17 residues. Per germline, CDR1 LGHDT and CDR2 YNNKEL (reference sequence). CDR3: CASSPTTLASGKETQYF. The CDR3 coding sequence is TGTGCCAGCAGCCCGACTACCTTGGCATCTGGAAAAGAGACCCAGTACTTC.

There are many counts of this clonotype. V and J are TRBV20-1 and TRBJ2-2; TRBD1 matches 8 bases. This CDR3 region has 17 residues. The ends lost 5 bases at V and 1 base at J; junction bases unmatched: 12. The germline CDR1 and CDR2 sequences are DFQATT and SNEGSKA (reference sequence). The CDR3 DNA reads as TGCAGTGCTCGAACCAGGACAGGGCATGAGAACACCGGGGAGCTGTTTTTT. Amino acid sequence: CSARTRTGHENTGELFF.

The rearrangement links TRBV25-1 to TRBJ2-7; a weak D match, TRBD2 (5 bases). This CDR3 contains 13 residues. Germline loops: CDR1 MGHDK, CDR2 SYGVNS. The V gene lost 6 bases and the J gene lost 0 bases, with 9 bases spanning the gap. CDR3 DNA: TGTGCCAGCAGAGCGGCCGCCTCCTACGAGCAGTACTTC. It specifies CASRAAASYEQYF.

The chain is built from TRBV7-2 and TRBJ2-1; D remains unclear. The V gene lost 3 bases and the J gene lost 4 bases, with 13 bases spanning the gap. There are 15 residues in the CDR3. The germline V gene has CDR1 SGHTA and CDR2 FQGNSA. The CDR3 sequence is CASSLSVEVYNEQFF. CDR3 nucleotides: TGTGCCAGCAGCTTGTCGGTTGAAGTATACAATGAGCAGTTCTTC.

This clonotype has a handful of counts. This rearrangement joins TRBV5-6 to TRBJ1-1; possible D gene TRBD1, 6 bases. This CDR3 comprises 13 residues. Germline V gene data show CDR1 as SGHDT and CDR2 as YYEEEE. The ends were cut back, 6 bases at V and 0 bases at J, with 9 bases in the middle. CDR3: CASTDRLNTEAFF. CDR3 nucleotide sequence: TGTGCCAGCACCGACAGGCTGAACACTGAAGCTTTCTTT.

J is TRBJ1-6 and V is TRBV7-6; D is perhaps TRBD1 (5 bases). Germline V lookup: CDR1 SGHVS, CDR2 FNYEAQ. CDR3 length: 16 residues. The V and J ends lost 5 bases and 6 bases respectively, with 17 bases between them. Written as DNA, the CDR3 is TGTGCCAGCAGCCATAGACAGAAAGGTCTTAATTCACCCCTCCACTTT. As protein: CASSHRQKGLNSPLHF.

The J gene is TRBJ1-5, the V gene TRBV2; a possible D gene is TRBD1 (5 bases). CDR1 is SNHLY and CDR2 is FYNNEI in the germline V gene. This CDR3 has 13 residues. V was trimmed by 6 bases and J by 7 bases, leaving 13 bases between them. DNA of the CDR3: TGTGCCAGCAGCCCGGGACCGACGCAGCCCCAGCATTTT. Translation gives CASSPGPTQPQHF.

This clonotype occurred many times. The J gene is TRBJ1-6, the V gene TRBV20-1; 10 nucleotides line up with TRBD1. The J segment lost 8 bases and the V segment lost 5 bases, leaving 9 bases of the junction unmatched. CDR3 length equals 15 residues. Germline CDR1 reads DFQATT; CDR2 reads SNEGSKA (reference sequence). Written as DNA, the CDR3 is TGCAGTGCTCCGGGACAGGGGAAGATGTATTCACCCCTCCACTTT. Its protein is CSAPGQGKMYSPLHF.

The chain recombines TRBV6-5 with TRBJ2-1, with 8 bases lining up with TRBD2. The CDR3 loop spans 19 amino acids. Trimming at V came to 2 bases and at J to 4 bases, leaving 16 bases not matched to a gene. Germline values: CDR1 MNHEY, CDR2 SVGAGI. The CDR3 spells CASSYRLRGGRMSYNEQFF. The CDR3 DNA reads as TGTGCCAGCAGTTACCGACTTCGGGGGGGGAGAATGTCTTACAATGAGCAGTTCTTC.

J is TRBJ1-1 and V is TRBV6-5; D not certain. Germline V CDR1 and CDR2: MNHEY, SVGAGI. The CDR3 is made up of 14 amino acids. V lost 1 base and J 2 bases, leaving 8 bases between the germline ends. DNA of the CDR3: TGTGCCAGCAGTTACTTAGGCCGAAACACTGAAGCTTTCTTT. Translated: CASSYLGRNTEAFF.